A selection of T cell receptor beta chains follows, all from one sample in a study of blood T cell repertoires in COVID-19. Assay used: immunoSEQ multiplex PCR; TCRdb lists only in-frame clones, some missing. The sample contains about 150,000 clones, roughly 80% of which appear only once. The sample was peripheral blood. Receptor source: a man between 65 and 85 years old with acute or convalescent COVID-19. CDR3s include the opening cysteine and the closing phenylalanine or tryptophan. D genes are given only for firm matches. Only part of the rows carry a size: once, few, many, or a class if the clone is expanded.

clone size,V gene,J gene,D gene,CDR3 length,CDR3 protein,CDR3 DNA
-,TRBV6-6,TRBJ2-7,TRBD2,14,CASSYAGGAYEQYF,TGTGCCAGCAGTTATGCGGGAGGGGCCTACGAGCAGTACTTC
few,TRBV6-4,TRBJ1-5,-,17,CASSDLGGRPRYQPQHF,TGTGCCAGCAGTGACCTGGGGGGAAGGCCGCGGTATCAGCCCCAGCATTTT
-,TRBV19,TRBJ2-5,TRBD2,17,CASAPFHHGGLEETQYF,TGTGCCAGTGCCCCTTTCCACCACGGGGGGTTAGAGGAGACCCAGTACTTC
-,TRBV6-5,TRBJ1-6,-,16,CASSYRQPADNSPLHF,TGTGCCAGCAGTTACAGACAGCCCGCTGATAATTCACCCCTCCACTTT
few,TRBV29-1,TRBJ1-1,-,14,CSSWSGHMGTEAFF,TGCAGCAGTTGGAGTGGCCATATGGGCACTGAAGCTTTCTTT
-,TRBV23-1,TRBJ1-4,TRBD1,15,CASIGGTGNGEKLFF,TGCGCCAGCATCGGGGGGACAGGGAACGGGGAAAAACTGTTTTTT
-,TRBV18,TRBJ2-3,-,13,CASSLGDSRAWYF,TGTGCCAGCTCACTAGGAGACAGCCGTGCATGGTATTTT
-,TRBV28,TRBJ1-5,-,15,CASSSRRLGNQPQHF,TGTGCCAGCAGTTCCCGTCGACTGGGCAATCAGCCCCAGCATTTT
-,TRBV24-1,TRBJ1-4,TRBD1,16,CATSGGLGTGGEKLFF,TGTGCCACCAGTGGGGGTCTGGGGACAGGGGGCGAAAAACTGTTTTTT
-,TRBV5-4,TRBJ2-1,TRBD2,15,CASSPKASGGNEQFF,TGTGCCAGCAGCCCGAAAGCCTCGGGGGGCAATGAGCAGTTCTTC
-,TRBV19,TRBJ2-1,-,13,CASFGLTAGEQFF,TGTGCCAGTTTCGGTCTCACAGCCGGTGAGCAGTTCTTC
-,TRBV6-5,TRBJ1-1,-,14,CASRSVNIWTEAFF,TGTGCCAGCAGATCAGTAAATATTTGGACTGAAGCTTTCTTT
-,TRBV9,TRBJ1-5,TRBD1,15,CASSVDQGAGQPQHF,TGTGCCAGCAGCGTAGATCAGGGGGCAGGGCAGCCCCAGCATTTT
-,TRBV28,TRBJ2-3,-,15,CASRGGGEIADTQYF,TGTGCCAGCAGAGGGGGGGGAGAGATCGCAGATACGCAGTATTTT
-,TRBV19,TRBJ2-1,-,15,CASSPGDTVNNEQFF,TGTGCCAGTAGTCCCGGGGACACTGTAAACAATGAGCAGTTCTTC
-,TRBV3-1/TRBV3-2,TRBJ2-7,-,13,CASSQAPGFEQYF,TGTGCCAGCAGCCAAGCGCCAGGATTCGAGCAGTACTTC
-,TRBV2,TRBJ1-5,-,13,CASLADSNQPQHF,TGTGCCAGCCTAGCGGATAGCAATCAGCCCCAGCATTTT
few,TRBV9,TRBJ2-1,TRBD2,13,CASSVLAGDEQFF,TGTGCCAGCAGCGTCCTAGCGGGGGATGAGCAGTTCTTC
-,TRBV5-1,TRBJ1-5,-,15,CASSLTTGGNQPQHF,TGCGCCAGCAGCCTGACGACGGGGGGCAATCAGCCCCAGCATTTT
-,TRBV6-4,TRBJ2-2,-,15,CASSSTGGGTGELFF,TGTGCCAGCAGTTCAACCGGGGGTGGCACCGGGGAGCTGTTTTTT
-,TRBV10-3,TRBJ2-5,-,14,CAISGGSPGETQYF,TGTGCCATCAGTGGAGGGTCACCGGGAGAGACCCAGTACTTC
-,TRBV6-1,TRBJ1-2,TRBD1,12,CASSWDSYGYTF,TGTGCCAGCAGTTGGGACAGCTATGGCTACACCTTC
-,TRBV5-3,TRBJ2-3,TRBD2,18,CARSLVPSGGAPRDTQYF,TGTGCCAGAAGCTTGGTGCCTAGCGGGGGGGCCCCAAGAGATACGCAGTATTTT
-,TRBV19,TRBJ1-5,TRBD1,16,CASSPIDRGEGQPQHF,TGTGCCAGTAGTCCAATCGACAGGGGCGAAGGTCAGCCCCAGCATTTT
few,TRBV7-2,TRBJ2-5,-,16,CASSDLAGAGQETQYF,TGTGCCAGCAGCGACTTGGCGGGGGCGGGGCAAGAGACCCAGTACTTC
-,TRBV3-1/TRBV3-2,TRBJ1-2,TRBD1,14,CATESRQGNYGYTF,TGTGCCACCGAATCGCGACAGGGCAACTATGGCTACACCTTC
-,TRBV5-4,TRBJ2-2,TRBD1,15,CASSSRTGDLGELFF,TGTGCCAGCAGCTCCCGGACAGGGGACCTCGGGGAGCTGTTTTTT
once,TRBV28,TRBJ1-4,-,14,CASSPSVSDGELFF,TGTGCCAGCAGCCCTTCTGTTTCGGACGGGGAACTGTTTTTT
medium-sized,TRBV7-6,TRBJ2-5,-,11,CASSPGETQYF,TGTGCCAGCAGCCCGGGGGAGACCCAGTACTTC
-,TRBV5-1,TRBJ1-4,-,16,CASSLGRLATNEKLFF,TGCGCCAGCAGCTTGGGTCGACTTGCAACTAATGAAAAACTGTTTTTT
-,TRBV6-5,TRBJ2-7,-,15,CASSYSVGGSYEQYF,TGTGCCAGCAGTTACTCGGTGGGGGGCTCCTACGAGCAGTACTTC
-,TRBV7-7,TRBJ2-5,TRBD2,15,CASSLAGLGQETQYF,TGTGCTAGCAGCTTAGCGGGACTGGGCCAAGAGACCCAGTACTTC
once,TRBV3-1/TRBV3-2,TRBJ2-2,TRBD1,16,CASSQAPGQGTGELFF,TGTGCCAGCAGCCAAGCCCCGGGACAGGGCACCGGGGAGCTGTTTTTT
-,TRBV7-3,TRBJ2-6,-,16,CASSSPATGGANVLTF,TGTGCCAGCAGCTCCCCCGCTACAGGAGGGGCCAACGTCCTGACTTTC
-,TRBV5-3,TRBJ1-3,-,14,CARREGSLGNTIYF,TGTGCCAGAAGGGAGGGCAGTCTAGGAAACACCATATATTTT
-,TRBV19,TRBJ2-7,TRBD1,15,CASSDGTGAFYEQYF,TGTGCCAGTAGTGACGGGACAGGGGCTTTCTACGAGCAGTACTTC
-,TRBV27,TRBJ2-5,-,16,CASSSPRAGAQETQYF,TGTGCCAGCAGCTCACCGAGGGCAGGGGCACAAGAGACCCAGTACTTC
-,TRBV7-9,TRBJ1-2,-,13,CASSSTEYAGYTF,TGTGCCAGCAGCTCGACAGAGTACGCTGGCTACACCTTC
few,TRBV5-6,TRBJ1-3,-,13,CASSFEAGNTIYF,TGTGCCAGCAGCTTCGAGGCTGGAAACACCATATATTTT
-,TRBV6-2/TRBV6-3,TRBJ1-2,TRBD1,13,CASSQGTVYGYTF,TGTGCCAGCAGCCAAGGGACAGTCTATGGCTACACCTTC
-,TRBV18,TRBJ1-1,-,14,CASSPGGANTEAFF,TGTGCCAGCTCACCCGGCGGGGCGAACACTGAAGCTTTCTTT